Below, 26 T cell receptor beta chains from the same sample are listed, as sequenced in a study of cytomegalovirus exposure and HLA in healthy donors. The primer mix had 60 Vbeta and 13 Jbeta primers. Data came from immunoSEQ multiplex PCR; TCRdb stores just in-frame clones and leaves some out. This table has under 150,000 clones, 80% to 85% appearing once. Sequencing used PBMCs. Source of these receptors: a boy between 2 and 10 years old in good health and CMV-seronegative.

The chain carries TRBV9 and TRBJ2-2, with TRBD2 matching over 9 bases. Germline loops: CDR1 SGDLS, CDR2 YYNGEE. Losses at the gene ends were 3 bases for V and 0 bases for J; bases not matched to a gene: 6. The length of the CDR3 is 17 residues. CDR3 amino acids: CASSDGLAKTNTGELFF. CDR3 coding DNA: TGTGCCAGCAGCGACGGACTAGCGAAAACGAACACCGGGGAGCTGTTTTTT.

Regarding this clone: Other nucleotide sequences from this sample produce the same CDR3. The chain is built from TRBV5-1 and TRBJ1-2, with 8 positions matching TRBD1. The CDR3 consists of 14 residues. The trim removed 2 bases at V and 4 bases at J, leaving 4 bases unmatched. CDR1 and CDR2 (germline): SGHRS, YFSETQ. The CDR3 sequence is CASSLGQGAYGYTF. As DNA, the CDR3 is TGCGCCAGCAGCTTAGGACAGGGCGCCTATGGCTACACCTTC.

V is TRBV10-3 and J is TRBJ1-6; D is unclear. The V end was cut by 6 bases, the J end by 2 bases, with 8 bases between. This CDR3 contains 14 residues. Germline loops: CDR1 ENHRY, CDR2 SYGVKD. Here the CDR3 reads CAISRGTYNSPLHF. The CDR3 DNA reads TGTGCCATCAGCCGGGGAACCTATAATTCACCCCTCCACTTT.

The chain links TRBV2 to TRBJ1-5, with D unclear. The CDR3 totals 15 residues. V gave up 8 bases and J gave up 0 bases, with 14 bases separating them. Germline loops: CDR1 SNHLY, CDR2 FYNNEI. This CDR3 reads CASHAGLNSNQPQHF. CDR3 DNA sequence: TGTGCCAGCCATGCGGGCCTGAATAGCAATCAGCCCCAGCATTTT.

The rearrangement joins TRBV6-5 to TRBJ1-2; 8 positions agree with TRBD1. Germline CDR1 and CDR2: MNHEY and SVGAGI. The CDR3 is 15 amino acids. After removal of 8 bases from V and 4 bases from J, the junction contained 12 bases not matched to a gene. The CDR3: CASGGGQVQSYGYTF. The CDR3 nucleotides are TGTGCCAGCGGTGGGGGACAGGTCCAATCCTATGGCTACACCTTC.

Turning to this clone: Sequence at one end of the junction differs from germline and may be a read error. The chain recombines TRBV14 with TRBJ1-1; possible D gene TRBD1, 6 bases. This CDR3 is 13 amino acids long. Germline assignment: CDR1 SGHDN and CDR2 FVKESK. CDR3 nucleotide sequence: TGTGCCAGCAGCCCACAGGGTCCGTCGGAAGCTTCCTTT. It translates to CASSPQGPSEASF.

CDR3 in amino acids: CASSQAGTSGEQFF. CDR3 DNA sequence: TGTGCCAGCAGCCAAGCCGGGACTAGCGGTGAGCAGTTCTTC. The chain joins TRBV4-2 to TRBJ2-1; 11 nucleotides align to TRBD2. V lost 1 base and J lost 9; bases outside the gene matches: 2. The CDR3 has 14 residues. The germline CDR1 and CDR2 sequences are LGHNA and YNFKEQ.

This chain connects TRBV6-4 to TRBJ1-2; 8 bases agree with TRBD1. The germline gives CDR1 MRHNA, CDR2 SNTAGT. The CDR3 is made up of 13 amino acids. V trimming: 2 bases; J trimming: 6 bases; junction bases outside the gene matches: 2. CDR3 protein: CASSDDRGDGYTF. Written as DNA, the CDR3 is TGTGCCAGCAGTGACGACAGGGGCGATGGCTACACCTTC.

This sequence joins TRBV28 and TRBJ2-7; the D gene is possibly TRBD1 (6 bases). Germline V gene lookup returns CDR1 MDHEN and CDR2 SYDVKM. V dropped 3 bases and J dropped 2 bases, with 8 bases sitting between them. CDR3 length: 13 residues. The CDR3 region has the DNA TGTGCCAGCAGTTTCTCAGGGGCCTACGAGCAGTACTTC. It codes for CASSFSGAYEQYF.

The V gene is TRBV7-8, the J gene TRBJ1-5, with D unresolved. The CDR3 has 15 amino acids. V shed 2 bases and J shed 0 bases, with 8 bases lying between them. Per germline, CDR1 SGHVS and CDR2 FQNEAQ. The CDR3: CASSLTRSSNQPQHF. CDR3 coding DNA: TGTGCCAGCAGCTTAACTCGGAGTAGCAATCAGCCCCAGCATTTT. The variable domain in full, with the rest retrieved from reference TRBV7-8 and TRBJ1-5, is GAGVSQSPRYKVAKRGQDVALRCDPISGHVSLFWYQQALGQGPEFLTYFQNEAQLDKSGLPSDRFFAERPEGSVSTLKIQRTQQEDSAVYLCASSLTRSSNQPQHFGDGTRLSIL.

This chain links TRBV4-1 with TRBJ2-3, with TRBD1 matching over 9 bases. V lost 0 bases to trimming and J lost 3 bases; unmatched junction nucleotides: 4. The CDR3 sequence is 16 residues long. Germline CDR1 is MGHRA and CDR2 is YSYEKL. The CDR3, as DNA: TGCGCCAGCAGCCAAGACGGGACAGGGTGGACAGATACGCAGTATTTT. This encodes CASSQDGTGWTDTQYF.

The rearrangement uses TRBV18 and TRBJ2-5, with D perhaps matching TRBD1 (5 bases). The CDR3 is 13 amino acids. Germline assignment: CDR1 KGHSH and CDR2 LQKENI. The V and J ends lost 0 bases and 7 bases respectively, with 9 bases between them. The CDR3 region is CASSPPDTGTQYF. The CDR3 DNA follows: TGTGCCAGCTCACCACCGGACACAGGGACCCAGTACTTC.

J is TRBJ1-5 and V is TRBV28; the match to TRBD1 covers 8 bases. The V gene's germline CDR1 is MDHEN and CDR2 SYDVKM. Trimming cost V 10 bases and J 4 bases; bases outside gene matches: 6. The length of the CDR3 is 13 residues. As DNA, the CDR3 is TGTGCCACGACGAACAGGGGGAATCAGCCCCAGCATTTT. The encoded protein is CATTNRGNQPQHF. Looking up the rest from reference TRBV28 and TRBJ1-5 gives the full variable domain: DVKVTQSSRYLVKRTGEKVFLECVQDMDHENMFWYRQDPGLGLRLIYFSYDVKMKEKGDIPEGYSVSREKKERFSLILESASTNQTSMYLCATTNRGNQPQHFGDGTRLSIL.

This chain uses TRBV2 with TRBJ2-3; 10 bases are a match to TRBD1. The V gene's germline CDR1 is SNHLY and CDR2 FYNNEI. With V trimmed by 4 bases and J by 7 bases, 8 bases remained unmatched. The CDR3 is 15 residues long. CDR3 region: CASSAGQGNMYTQYF. In nucleotides, the CDR3 is TGTGCCAGCAGTGCGGGACAGGGGAACATGTATACGCAGTATTTT.

The sample holds one count of this clone. The chain employs TRBV7-9 and TRBJ2-7; no reliable D call. Trimming took off 1 base at V and 5 bases at J, with 12 bases between the two ends. The CDR3 runs 14 residues. CDR1 and CDR2 from the germline V gene are SEHNR and FQNEAQ (reference sequence). This CDR3 reads CASSLDGNRDEQYF. The CDR3 DNA follows: TGTGCCAGCAGCTTAGACGGTAATCGGGACGAGCAGTACTTC.

V gene TRBV19 combines with J gene TRBJ1-3; 7 bases are a match to TRBD1. V dropped 6 bases and J dropped 0; count of bases not matched to a gene: 5. This CDR3 region has 15 residues. Germline V lookup: CDR1 LNHDA, CDR2 SQIVND (reference sequence). In nucleotides, the CDR3 is TGTGCCAGTAGGACCGGACAGGCCTCTGGAAACACCATATATTTT. It translates to CASRTGQASGNTIYF. The variable domain in full, with the rest retrieved from reference TRBV19 and TRBJ1-3, is DGGITQSPKYLFRKEGQNVTLSCEQNLNHDAMYWYRQDPGQGLRLIYYSQIVNDFQKGDIAEGYSVSREKKESFPLTVTSAQKNPTAFYLCASRTGQASGNTIYFGEGSWLTVV.

The rearrangement uses TRBV28 and TRBJ2-3; D is perhaps TRBD2 (5 bases). V dropped 5 bases and J dropped 1 base, with 19 bases sitting between them. This CDR3 is built from 17 residues. Germline loops: CDR1 MDHEN, CDR2 SYDVKM. CDR3 in DNA: TGTGCCAGCAGTCCCCGGGAACGGGTCGTGGGCACAGATACGCAGTATTTT. It is translated as CASSPRERVVGTDTQYF.

V gene TRBV19 combines with J gene TRBJ2-5, with 8 bases matching TRBD1. The ends lost 5 bases at V and 1 base at J; junction bases unmatched: 3. This CDR3 has 14 amino acids. CDR1 is LNHDA, CDR2 SQIVND, per germline (reference sequence). The CDR3 spells CASSFDRGQETQYF. The CDR3, as DNA: TGTGCCAGTAGTTTCGACAGGGGCCAAGAGACCCAGTACTTC.

This clone showed up just once. This rearrangement joins TRBV6-6 to TRBJ2-1; D remains ambiguous. Per the germline V gene, CDR1 is MNHNY and CDR2 is SVGAGI (reference sequence). V was shortened by 2 bases and J by 0 bases, with 8 bases between the two germline ends. CDR3 length: 15 amino acids. The CDR3 coding sequence is TGTGCCAGCAGTTACGAAGCAGGCTCCTACAATGAGCAGTTCTTC. It codes for CASSYEAGSYNEQFF.

The V call is TRBV28, the J call TRBJ1-5; 7 bases are shared with TRBD1. The ends lost 5 bases at V and 3 bases at J; junction bases unmatched: 7. The germline CDR1 and CDR2 sequences are MDHEN and SYDVKM. This CDR3 is 15 amino acids long. CDR3 in DNA: TGTGCCAGCAGTACGGACAGGAGAAACAATCAGCCCCAGCATTTT. Amino acid sequence: CASSTDRRNNQPQHF.

Only one count was recorded for this clone. The V gene is TRBV4-2, the J gene TRBJ1-4; 7 bases map to TRBD1. The CDR3 runs to 18 residues. From germline, CDR1 is LGHNA and CDR2 YNFKEQ. With V trimmed by 4 bases and J by 10 bases, 21 bases remained unmatched. CDR3 nucleotides: TGTGCCAGCAGCCGGACCGGCGATAAGACAGGGTCGCCCGTAAAACTGTTTTTT. Amino acids: CASSRTGDKTGSPVKLFF.

The chain carries TRBV2 and TRBJ2-7; 7 bases line up with TRBD1. Germline-derived CDR1 and CDR2 are SNHLY and FYNNEI. The junction had 12 bases not matched to a gene; V was cut back by 8 bases and J by 5 bases. CDR3 length equals 14 residues. CDR3 in amino acids: CASGVPGQNNEQYF. CDR3 nucleotides: TGTGCCAGCGGGGTGCCGGGACAGAATAACGAGCAGTACTTC. Supplemented by reference TRBV2 and TRBJ2-7, the full variable domain reads EPEVTQTPSHQVTQMGQEVILRCVPISNHLYFYWYRQILGQKVEFLVSFYNNEISEKSEIFDDQFSVERPDGSNFTLKIRSTKLEDSAMYFCASGVPGQNNEQYFGPGTRLTVT.

The V gene is TRBV10-3, the J gene TRBJ1-1; D may be TRBD1 (5 bases). Germline V CDR1 and CDR2: ENHRY, SYGVKD. The CDR3 has 15 amino acids. V was clipped by 2 bases and J by 5 bases, with 15 bases between them. This CDR3 is CAISEGREGRTEAFF. The CDR3 DNA is TGTGCCATCAGTGAGGGCAGGGAAGGTAGGACTGAAGCTTTCTTT.

The V gene is TRBV15, the J gene TRBJ2-1; 10 bases are shared with TRBD2. The CDR3 has 16 residues. V shed 0 bases, J shed 6 bases, and the junction held 5 bases outside the gene matches. CDR1 LNHNV and CDR2 YYDKDF come from the germline V gene (reference sequence). The CDR3 DNA reads TGTGCCACCAGCAGAGATGAACTAGCGGGGTCCAATGAGCAGTTCTTC. Encoded protein: CATSRDELAGSNEQFF.

The chain carries TRBV7-6 and TRBJ2-7; no firm D call. V dropped 2 bases and J dropped 6 bases, with 8 bases sitting between them. CDR1 and CDR2 (germline): SGHVS, FNYEAQ. The CDR3 spans 12 residues. The CDR3 region is CASSLNSREQYF. CDR3 DNA sequence: TGTGCCAGCAGCTTAAACAGCCGCGAGCAGTACTTC.

The V gene is TRBV5-1, the J gene TRBJ2-7, with 9 positions matching TRBD1. CDR3 length: 13 amino acids. In germline, CDR1 is SGHRS, CDR2 YFSETQ. V lost 2 bases, J lost 6 bases, and 3 bases stayed unmatched. In DNA, the CDR3 is TGCGCCAGCAGCTTCACAGGGGGCTCCGAGCAGTACTTC. As protein: CASSFTGGSEQYF.